These T cell receptor beta chains were read from a single sample in a study of PD-1 blockade in classical Hodgkin lymphoma. Assay: immunoSEQ multiplex PCR; the TCRdb copy retains only in-frame clones and omits some. The sample shows some 96,000 clones, 80% to 85% of them seen only once. Sequences were derived from peripheral blood mononuclear cells (PBMCs), sampled at baseline. These receptors were collected from a human donor with classical Hodgkin lymphoma. The CDR3 runs from the conserved cysteine through the conserved F or W. A D gene is named only where the DNA matches it firmly. A clone size is listed for some rows: how often the clone was seen (once, few, many), or a class if it is expanded.

CDR3aa: CASSTTWGGADEQFF
CDR3nt: TGTGCCAGCAGCACCACCTGGGGGGGGGCGGATGAGCAGTTCTTC
v_gene: TRBV6-1
d_gene: -
abundance: -
j_gene: TRBJ2-1

CDR3aa: CASSLGSSSQETQYF
CDR3nt: TGTGCCAGCAGCTTGGGCTCCAGCAGCCAAGAGACCCAGTACTTC
v_gene: TRBV5-8
d_gene: -
abundance: few
j_gene: TRBJ2-5

CDR3aa: CASSLFGTGGVNEQFF
CDR3nt: TGTGCCAGCAGCTTATTTGGAACAGGGGGCGTGAATGAGCAGTTCTTC
v_gene: TRBV7-2
d_gene: TRBD1
abundance: -
j_gene: TRBJ2-1

CDR3aa: CASSARWPLTGELFF
CDR3nt: TGTGCCAGTAGCGCTAGGTGGCCCCTCACCGGGGAGCTGTTTTTT
v_gene: TRBV19
d_gene: -
abundance: -
j_gene: TRBJ2-2

CDR3aa: CASTRAPSEEKLFF
CDR3nt: TGTGCCAGCACCCGGGCCCCCTCCGAGGAAAAACTGTTTTTT
v_gene: TRBV28
d_gene: -
abundance: -
j_gene: TRBJ1-4

CDR3aa: CASRGGLAGVKGNEQFF
CDR3nt: TGTGCCAGCAGGGGGGGACTAGCGGGAGTTAAAGGCAATGAGCAGTTCTTC
v_gene: TRBV2
d_gene: TRBD2
abundance: -
j_gene: TRBJ2-1

CDR3aa: CSVSVPGADTQYF
CDR3nt: TGCAGCGTCTCGGTTCCAGGGGCAGATACGCAGTATTTT
v_gene: TRBV29-1
d_gene: -
abundance: -
j_gene: TRBJ2-3

CDR3aa: CASSLGAGSTEAFF
CDR3nt: TGTGCCAGCAGCTTAGGTGCAGGGTCAACTGAAGCTTTCTTT
v_gene: TRBV13
d_gene: -
abundance: -
j_gene: TRBJ1-1

CDR3aa: CASSPSGSNKNIQYF
CDR3nt: TGTGCCAGCAGCCCTAGCGGGAGTAACAAAAACATTCAGTACTTC
v_gene: TRBV7-2
d_gene: TRBD2
abundance: many
j_gene: TRBJ2-4

CDR3aa: CASSSAGVRGEQYF
CDR3nt: TGTGCCAGCAGCAGCGCGGGAGTGAGGGGTGAGCAGTACTTC
v_gene: TRBV5-4
d_gene: TRBD2
abundance: -
j_gene: TRBJ2-7

CDR3aa: CASSYLGSPPHGYTF
CDR3nt: TGTGCCAGCAGTTACTTGGGCAGTCCCCCCCATGGCTACACCTTC
v_gene: TRBV6-5
d_gene: -
abundance: few
j_gene: TRBJ1-2

CDR3aa: CASSVSSLAGVVEQYF
CDR3nt: TGTGCCAGCAGCGTAAGCTCCCTAGCGGGAGTGGTTGAGCAGTACTTC
v_gene: TRBV9
d_gene: TRBD2
abundance: -
j_gene: TRBJ2-7

CDR3aa: CASSIVRGYGEAFF
CDR3nt: TGTGCCAGTAGTATAGTTAGGGGATATGGTGAAGCTTTCTTT
v_gene: TRBV19
d_gene: -
abundance: -
j_gene: TRBJ1-1

CDR3aa: CASCRPLAGEVNEQFF
CDR3nt: TGTGCCAGCTGTAGGCCACTAGCGGGAGAGGTCAATGAGCAGTTCTTC
v_gene: TRBV2
d_gene: TRBD2
abundance: -
j_gene: TRBJ2-1

CDR3aa: CASSLGADYEQYF
CDR3nt: TGTGCCAGCAGCTTAGGTGCGGACTACGAGCAGTACTTC
v_gene: TRBV7-2
d_gene: -
abundance: -
j_gene: TRBJ2-7

CDR3aa: CSVGTSGSGGDTQYF
CDR3nt: TGCAGCGTTGGGACTAGCGGGAGTGGAGGAGATACGCAGTATTTT
v_gene: TRBV29-1
d_gene: TRBD2
abundance: -
j_gene: TRBJ2-3

CDR3aa: CASSLRRARTDQETQYF
CDR3nt: TGTGCCAGCAGCCTCAGACGCGCACGAACAGACCAAGAGACCCAGTACTTC
v_gene: TRBV7-8
d_gene: -
abundance: -
j_gene: TRBJ2-5

CDR3aa: CAISEFQGNYRGYTF
CDR3nt: TGTGCCATCAGTGAGTTTCAGGGAAACTATCGGGGCTACACCTTC
v_gene: TRBV10-3
d_gene: -
abundance: -
j_gene: TRBJ1-2

CDR3aa: CASSETGTGNEKLFF
CDR3nt: TGTGCCAGCAGCGAAACCGGGACAGGGAATGAAAAACTGTTTTTT
v_gene: TRBV25-1
d_gene: TRBD1
abundance: -
j_gene: TRBJ1-4

CDR3aa: CASSNTGEVYGYTF
CDR3nt: TGTGCCAGTAGTAACACAGGGGAGGTCTATGGCTACACCTTC
v_gene: TRBV19
d_gene: TRBD1
abundance: -
j_gene: TRBJ1-2

CDR3aa: CASSPDMDEQYF
CDR3nt: TGTGCCAGCTCACCCGACATGGACGAGCAGTACTTC
v_gene: TRBV18
d_gene: -
abundance: -
j_gene: TRBJ2-7

CDR3aa: CASRGGLGRVATQYF
CDR3nt: TGTGCCAGCCGGGGGGGTCTGGGACGGGTCGCGACCCAGTACTTC
v_gene: TRBV6-5
d_gene: TRBD2
abundance: -
j_gene: TRBJ2-5

CDR3aa: CSVGDRDYGYTF
CDR3nt: TGCAGCGTTGGGGACAGAGACTATGGCTACACCTTC
v_gene: TRBV29-1
d_gene: TRBD1
abundance: -
j_gene: TRBJ1-2

CDR3aa: CASSLGQLVYEQYF
CDR3nt: TGTGCCAGCAGCTTAGGGCAGTTGGTCTACGAGCAGTACTTC
v_gene: TRBV11-1
d_gene: -
abundance: -
j_gene: TRBJ2-7

CDR3aa: CASRPGQVREKLFF
CDR3nt: TGTGCCAGCAGGCCGGGACAGGTTCGCGAAAAACTGTTTTTT
v_gene: TRBV21-1
d_gene: -
abundance: -
j_gene: TRBJ1-4

CDR3aa: CASSLDAGGGEPQHF
CDR3nt: TGTGCCAGCAGCTTAGATGCAGGGGGTGGTGAGCCCCAGCATTTT
v_gene: TRBV7-6
d_gene: TRBD1
abundance: -
j_gene: TRBJ1-5

CDR3aa: CAISEDHPGETQYF
CDR3nt: TGTGCCATCAGTGAGGACCACCCGGGGGAGACCCAGTACTTC
v_gene: TRBV10-3
d_gene: -
abundance: -
j_gene: TRBJ2-5

CDR3aa: CASLLGEGDYEQYF
CDR3nt: TGTGCCAGCCTCTTAGGGGAGGGAGACTACGAGCAGTACTTC
v_gene: TRBV21-1
d_gene: -
abundance: -
j_gene: TRBJ2-7

CDR3aa: CASSERFRGLYNEQFF
CDR3nt: TGTGCCAGCAGTGAACGGTTCAGGGGGCTCTACAATGAGCAGTTCTTC
v_gene: TRBV6-1
d_gene: TRBD1
abundance: once
j_gene: TRBJ2-1

CDR3aa: CASRPGTAAHEQYF
CDR3nt: TGTGCCAGCAGACCCGGGACAGCCGCCCACGAGCAGTACTTC
v_gene: TRBV6-5
d_gene: TRBD1
abundance: -
j_gene: TRBJ2-7

CDR3aa: CASSLSSGRAFF
CDR3nt: TGTGCCAGCAGTTTGTCTAGCGGGAGGGCCTTCTTC
v_gene: TRBV27
d_gene: TRBD2
abundance: -
j_gene: TRBJ2-1

CDR3aa: CASSQDLGSGAISYNEQFF
CDR3nt: TGCGCCAGCAGCCAAGACTTAGGTAGCGGGGCGATCTCCTACAATGAGCAGTTCTTC
v_gene: TRBV4-1
d_gene: TRBD2
abundance: -
j_gene: TRBJ2-1

CDR3aa: CASSGQTVYNEQFF
CDR3nt: TGCGCCAGCAGCGGCCAGACAGTTTACAATGAGCAGTTCTTC
v_gene: TRBV5-1
d_gene: -
abundance: -
j_gene: TRBJ2-1

CDR3aa: CASSLQAPGELFF
CDR3nt: TGTGCCAGCAGCTTGCAAGCGCCCGGGGAGCTGTTTTTT
v_gene: TRBV11-2
d_gene: -
abundance: -
j_gene: TRBJ2-2

CDR3aa: CASSDAGRITDTQYF
CDR3nt: TGTGCCAGCAGTGATGCCGGGAGAATTACAGATACGCAGTATTTT
v_gene: TRBV25-1
d_gene: -
abundance: -
j_gene: TRBJ2-3

CDR3aa: CASRPKSNQPQHF
CDR3nt: TGTGCCAGTAGACCCAAAAGCAATCAGCCCCAGCATTTT
v_gene: TRBV19
d_gene: -
abundance: -
j_gene: TRBJ1-5

CDR3aa: CASSIGQSGNYGYTF
CDR3nt: TGTGCCAGTAGTATTGGACAGTCGGGGAACTATGGCTACACCTTC
v_gene: TRBV19
d_gene: -
abundance: -
j_gene: TRBJ1-2

CDR3aa: CASSPEGGTGRFDQPQHF
CDR3nt: TGTGCCAGCAGCCCAGAGGGAGGGACAGGACGCTTTGATCAGCCCCAGCATTTT
v_gene: TRBV4-2
d_gene: TRBD1
abundance: once
j_gene: TRBJ1-5

CDR3aa: CASSRIGSGTDTEAFF
CDR3nt: TGCGCCAGCAGCCGGATAGGATCTGGGACTGACACTGAAGCTTTCTTT
v_gene: TRBV4-1
d_gene: -
abundance: -
j_gene: TRBJ1-1

CDR3aa: CASSLKGDPYNEQFF
CDR3nt: TGTGCCAGCAGCCTGAAGGGGGATCCCTACAATGAGCAGTTCTTC
v_gene: TRBV7-3
d_gene: -
abundance: -
j_gene: TRBJ2-1

CDR3aa: CASSLGIEQYF
CDR3nt: TGTGCCAGCAGCTTAGGGATCGAGCAGTACTTC
v_gene: TRBV7-2
d_gene: -
abundance: -
j_gene: TRBJ2-7

CDR3aa: CASSLGKDTEAFF
CDR3nt: TGCGCCAGCAGCTTGGGGAAAGACACTGAAGCTTTCTTT
v_gene: TRBV5-1
d_gene: -
abundance: -
j_gene: TRBJ1-1

CDR3aa: CASSSSSLTLSYTF
CDR3nt: TGTGCCAGCAGCTCTTCCAGCCTGACCTTAAGCTACACCTTC
v_gene: TRBV5-4
d_gene: -
abundance: -
j_gene: TRBJ1-2

CDR3aa: CASSIHQGSYTF
CDR3nt: TGTGCCAGTAGTATACACCAGGGTAGCTACACCTTC
v_gene: TRBV19
d_gene: -
abundance: -
j_gene: TRBJ1-2

CDR3aa: CASSLGGGSDTQYF
CDR3nt: TGTGCCAGCAGCTTAGGAGGTGGGTCAGATACGCAGTATTTT
v_gene: TRBV11-1
d_gene: -
abundance: -
j_gene: TRBJ2-3

CDR3aa: CASSKSGGAAIQYF
CDR3nt: TGTGCCAGCAGCAAATCGGGAGGGGCGGCCATTCAGTACTTC
v_gene: TRBV5-4
d_gene: TRBD2
abundance: -
j_gene: TRBJ2-4

CDR3aa: CASSSRAGYNEQFF
CDR3nt: TGTGCCAGCAGCTCCCGGGCAGGGTACAATGAGCAGTTCTTC
v_gene: TRBV9
d_gene: -
abundance: -
j_gene: TRBJ2-1

CDR3aa: CASSLGMDYGYTF
CDR3nt: TGTGCCAGCAGCTTGGGGATGGACTATGGCTACACCTTC
v_gene: TRBV5-4
d_gene: -
abundance: -
j_gene: TRBJ1-2

CDR3aa: CASSIRGSYGYTF
CDR3nt: TGTGCCAGCAGTATCAGGGGATCCTATGGCTACACCTTC
v_gene: TRBV27
d_gene: -
abundance: few
j_gene: TRBJ1-2

CDR3aa: CASNPGGSGGNTIYF
CDR3nt: TGTGCCAGCAACCCTGGGGGGAGCGGTGGAAACACCATATATTTT
v_gene: TRBV7-9
d_gene: -
abundance: -
j_gene: TRBJ1-3

CDR3aa: CAWGRDRPYGYTF
CDR3nt: TGTGCCTGGGGGAGGGACAGGCCTTATGGCTACACCTTC
v_gene: TRBV30
d_gene: TRBD1
abundance: many
j_gene: TRBJ1-2

CDR3aa: CASSQTGTSGHNEQFF
CDR3nt: TGCGCCAGCAGCCAAACCGGGACTAGCGGACACAATGAGCAGTTCTTC
v_gene: TRBV4-1
d_gene: TRBD2
abundance: -
j_gene: TRBJ2-1